These 22 T cell receptor beta chains share one sample of origin, sequenced in a study of blood T cell repertoires in COVID-19. The table came from immunoSEQ multiplex PCR; TCRdb's copy has only in-frame clones and leaves some out. The top ten clones hold 10% to 15% of a sample with around 430,000 clones, around 88% of them seen once. The specimen was peripheral blood. The source is a woman in her forties or fifties with COVID-19, enrolled during active disease.

V usage is TRBV30 and J usage is TRBJ2-7, with D perhaps TRBD2 (6 bases). The CDR3 is 19 residues long. Trimming took 3 bases from V and 3 from J, leaving 30 bases between them. Germline V CDR1 and CDR2: GTSNPN, SVGIG (reference sequence). CDR3 nucleotides: TGTGCCTGGAGCACCCCGGGCCTAGCGCCCCCGGGAACGATCTACGAGCAGTACTTC. This codes for CAWSTPGLAPPGTIYEQYF.

The V and J genes are TRBV19 and TRBJ2-2; 7 nucleotides align to TRBD1. J gave up 3 bases and V 7 bases, and 8 bases lay outside the gene matches. The germline V gene has CDR1 LNHDA and CDR2 SQIVND (reference sequence). The CDR3 runs to 15 residues. CDR3 in DNA: TGTGCCAGTACCCTCGGCGACAGGGACACCGGGGAGCTGTTTTTT. Its translation is CASTLGDRDTGELFF.

The chain combines TRBV28 with TRBJ1-1; TRBD1 might be the D (6 bases). The CDR3 extends over 15 amino acids. CDR1 MDHEN and CDR2 SYDVKM come from the germline V gene. V shed 4 bases and J shed 4 bases, with 16 bases lying between them. The CDR3 sequence is CASSSPRVGGTEAFF. CDR3 nucleotides: TGTGCCAGCAGTTCCCCCAGGGTAGGGGGCACTGAAGCTTTCTTT.

The genes are TRBV9 and TRBJ2-1; tentatively, D is TRBD2 (7 bases). The length of the CDR3 is 18 residues. Trimming cost V 4 bases and J 4 bases, with 24 bases left between them. CDR1 is SGDLS and CDR2 is YYNGEE in the germline V gene. The CDR3 DNA reads as TGTGCCAGCAGCTCAAGAGGGGGGGGTCAGGGCCGTTACAATGAGCAGTTCTTC. Translating it yields CASSSRGGGQGRYNEQFF.

The chain links TRBV27 to TRBJ2-2; D is unresolved. V lost 11 bases, J lost 5 bases, and 15 bases lay in between. The germline V gene has CDR1 MNHEY and CDR2 SMNVEV (reference sequence). The CDR3 totals 13 residues. This CDR3 is CAPLRQATGELFF. The CDR3 DNA is TGTGCCCCCCTCAGGCAGGCTACCGGGGAGCTGTTTTTT.

The rearrangement joins TRBV5-1 to TRBJ1-1, with a possible D match to TRBD1 (5 bases). This CDR3 region has 13 residues. Trimming took 4 bases from V and 5 from J, leaving 12 bases between them. Germline assignment: CDR1 SGHRS and CDR2 YFSETQ. The CDR3 coding sequence is TGCGCCAGCAGCGGGGGGAGGCAGACTGAAGCTTTCTTT. As protein: CASSGGRQTEAFF.

The chain is built from TRBV28 and TRBJ1-5; D not resolved. This CDR3 has 11 amino acids. Germline CDR1 and CDR2: MDHEN and SYDVKM. Trimming shortened V by 10 bases and J by 0 bases, and 4 bases separated the two germline ends. The CDR3 DNA follows: TGTGCCACCCATAGCAATCAGCCCCAGCATTTT. Its translation is CATHSNQPQHF.

The V gene is TRBV5-1, the J gene TRBJ2-1; 14 nucleotides agree with TRBD2. Germline trimming cut 9 bases from V and 6 bases from J; bases unmatched to any gene: 8. Germline values: CDR1 SGHRS, CDR2 YFSETQ. The CDR3 covers 15 residues. CDR3 region: CATRVGTSGGNEQFF. DNA of the CDR3: TGCGCCACCAGGGTGGGGACTAGCGGGGGCAATGAGCAGTTCTTC. Filled out from reference TRBV5-1 and TRBJ2-1, the complete variable domain reads KAGVTQTPRYLIKTRGQQVTLSCSPISGHRSVSWYQQTPGQGLQFLFEYFSETQRNKGNFPGRFSGRQFSNSRSEMNVSTLELGDSALYLCATRVGTSGGNEQFFGPGTRLTVL.

The V and J genes are TRBV7-9 and TRBJ2-1, with TRBD1 as a possible D gene (6 bases). V lost 4 bases to trimming and J lost 15 bases, with 16 bases between them. The germline V gene has CDR1 SEHNR and CDR2 FQNEAQ (reference sequence). CDR3 size: 12 residues. The CDR3 DNA reads TGTGCCAGCAGCTCCAATCCAGGGGCGATGTTCTTC. Protein sequence: CASSSNPGAMFF.

The V gene is TRBV30, the J gene TRBJ1-5; 10 nucleotides match TRBD1. Germline-derived CDR1 and CDR2 are GTSNPN and SVGIG (reference sequence). Trimming removed 5 bases from V and 6 bases from J; junction bases left unmatched: 4. The CDR3 totals 13 residues. The CDR3 region has the DNA TGTGCCTGGGGACAGGGGGAGAGTCAGCCCCAGCATTTT. Translating it yields CAWGQGESQPQHF. Combining the CDR3 with reference TRBV30 and TRBJ1-5 gives the whole variable domain SQTIHQWPATLVQPVGSPLSLECTVEGTSNPNLYWYRQAAGRGLQLLFYSVGIGQISSEVPQNLSASRPQDRQFILSSKKLLLSDSGFYLCAWGQGESQPQHFGDGTRLSIL.

V and J are TRBV19 and TRBJ2-2, with TRBD2 as a possible D gene (5 bases). Germline V lookup: CDR1 LNHDA, CDR2 SQIVND (reference sequence). Trimming stripped 7 bases from V and 3 bases from J, with 6 bases between. The CDR3 sequence is 12 residues long. For the CDR3, the DNA is TGTGCCAGTATGGACTACACCGGGGAGCTGTTTTTT. Translated: CASMDYTGELFF. The whole variable domain, filled in from reference TRBV19 and TRBJ2-2, reads DGGITQSPKYLFRKEGQNVTLSCEQNLNHDAMYWYRQDPGQGLRLIYYSQIVNDFQKGDIAEGYSVSREKKESFPLTVTSAQKNPTAFYLCASMDYTGELFFGEGSRLTVL.

The rearrangement links TRBV28 to TRBJ1-6; D is possibly TRBD1 (5 bases). Between the trimmed V and J ends, which lost 7 bases and 5 bases, there was a span of 21 bases. The CDR3 runs 17 residues. Looked up from germline, CDR1 is MDHEN and CDR2 is SYDVKM. CDR3 nucleotide sequence: TGTGCCAGCACCCCTCTGTTTGCGGGGCCCAATAATTCACCCCTCCACTTT. Its translation is CASTPLFAGPNNSPLHF.

The CDR3 reads CASSQVTGTFYNEQFF. The DNA for the CDR3 is TGCGCCAGCAGCCAAGTAACAGGGACATTCTACAATGAGCAGTTCTTC. V is TRBV4-1 and J is TRBJ2-1, with D possibly being TRBD1 (6 bases). Germline V gene lookup returns CDR1 MGHRA and CDR2 YSYEKL. The length of the CDR3 is 16 residues. V lost 1 base and J 3 bases, leaving 13 bases between the germline ends.

CDR3: CASSVGSSGGSYEQYF. The CDR3 DNA is TGTGCCAGCAGCGTAGGCAGTAGCGGGGGTTCCTACGAGCAGTACTTC. The chain carries TRBV9 and TRBJ2-7, with TRBD2 identical over 9 bases. The CDR3 length is 16 residues. J lost 1 base, V lost 0 bases, and 5 bases had no gene match. Per germline, CDR1 SGDLS and CDR2 YYNGEE. The variable domain in full, with the rest retrieved from reference TRBV9 and TRBJ2-7, is DSGVTQTPKHLITATGQRVTLRCSPRSGDLSVYWYQQSLDQGLQFLIQYYNGEERAKGNILERFSAQQFPDLHSELNLSSLELGDSALYFCASSVGSSGGSYEQYFGPGTRLTVT.

This sequence joins TRBV7-8 and TRBJ2-7, with a tentative D call TRBD1 (6 bases). The V and J ends lost 5 bases and 6 bases respectively, with 11 bases between them. This CDR3 is built from 12 residues. Germline values: CDR1 SGHVS, CDR2 FQNEAQ. CDR3: CASSPGETEQYF. The CDR3 DNA is TGTGCCAGCAGCCCAGGGGAAACCGAGCAGTACTTC.

The rearrangement joins TRBV27 to TRBJ2-1; no firm D call. Germline V gives CDR1 MNHEY, CDR2 SMNVEV (reference sequence). V dropped 3 bases and J dropped 0 bases, with 6 bases sitting between them. CDR3 size: 14 residues. CDR3 protein: CASSFLSSYNEQFF. CDR3 coding DNA: TGTGCCAGCAGTTTTCTGAGCTCCTACAATGAGCAGTTCTTC.

V and J are TRBV30 and TRBJ1-1; D is unresolved. CDR1 is GTSNPN and CDR2 is SVGIG in the germline V gene (reference sequence). This CDR3 has 11 residues. The germline V and J ends were trimmed by 4 bases and 5 bases, with 8 bases remaining between them. Here the CDR3 reads CAWTRRTEAFF. For the CDR3, the DNA is TGTGCCTGGACCCGGAGGACTGAAGCTTTCTTT.

This chain joins TRBV30 and TRBJ1-2; D is possibly TRBD1 (6 bases). Germline V gene lookup returns CDR1 GTSNPN and CDR2 SVGIG (reference sequence). The CDR3 loop spans 16 amino acids. The V end lost 5 bases, the J end lost 2 bases, and 21 bases lay between the germline ends. This CDR3 is CAWGGPGSGANYGYTF. The CDR3 DNA reads as TGTGCCTGGGGGGGTCCGGGTTCAGGGGCCAACTATGGCTACACCTTC.

The V gene is TRBV28, the J gene TRBJ1-2, with 8 bases aligning to TRBD1. The J segment lost 8 bases and the V segment lost 2 bases, leaving 7 bases of the junction unmatched. This CDR3 is 14 amino acids long. Germline V gives CDR1 MDHEN, CDR2 SYDVKM. The CDR3 region has the DNA TGTGCCAGCAGTTTAACCGGGACAGGTTTAGGCTACACCTTC. It yields the protein CASSLTGTGLGYTF.

The chain recombines TRBV19 with TRBJ1-6, with 9 bases that match TRBD1. The CDR3 totals 13 residues. CDR1 LNHDA and CDR2 SQIVND come from the germline V gene (reference sequence). V shed 8 bases and J 8 bases; nucleotides not matched to a gene: 4. As DNA, the CDR3 is TGTGCCAGTTCGGACAGGGGTGATTCACCCCTCCACTTT. It translates to CASSDRGDSPLHF.

The chain carries TRBV2 and TRBJ1-2; 9 bases match TRBD1. CDR3 length: 15 residues. CDR1 and CDR2 from the germline V gene are SNHLY and FYNNEI. The V and J ends lost 7 bases and 3 bases, in that order; junction bases with no gene match: 9. CDR3 DNA: TGTGCCAGCATCGGGACAGGGAAAGAGTACTATGGCTACACCTTC. As protein: CASIGTGKEYYGYTF.

Regarding this clone: Different DNA sequences within this sample yield the same CDR3. The V gene is TRBV19, the J gene TRBJ2-7; D may be TRBD2 (6 bases). Trimming took off 5 bases at V and 0 bases at J, with 11 bases between the two ends. This CDR3 has 14 residues. CDR1 is LNHDA and CDR2 is SQIVND in the germline V gene (reference sequence). The CDR3 reads CASSLAGTSYEQYF. CDR3 in DNA: TGTGCCAGTAGTCTGGCGGGAACCTCCTACGAGCAGTACTTC.